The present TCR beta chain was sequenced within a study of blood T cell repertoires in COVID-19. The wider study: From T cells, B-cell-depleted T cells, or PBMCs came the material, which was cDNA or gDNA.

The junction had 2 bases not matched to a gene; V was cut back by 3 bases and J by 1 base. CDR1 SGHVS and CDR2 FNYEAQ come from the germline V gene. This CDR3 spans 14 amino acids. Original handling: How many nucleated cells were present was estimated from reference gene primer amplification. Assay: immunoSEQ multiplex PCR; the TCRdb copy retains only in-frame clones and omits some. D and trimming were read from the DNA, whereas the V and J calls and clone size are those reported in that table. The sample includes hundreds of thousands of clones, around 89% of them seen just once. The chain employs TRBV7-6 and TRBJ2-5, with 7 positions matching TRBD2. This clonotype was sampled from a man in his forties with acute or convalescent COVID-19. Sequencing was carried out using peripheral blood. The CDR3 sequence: CASSFGGIQETQYF. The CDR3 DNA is TGTGCCAGCAGCTTCGGGGGGATCCAAGAGACCCAGTACTTC.